The next 28 T cell receptor beta chains were all read from a single sample in a study of OX40 agonist ivuxolimab in advanced cancers. Clones were sequenced by immunoSEQ multiplex PCR, and TCRdb holds only the in-frame ones, with some missing. This repertoire shows some 68,000 clones, about nine tenths found once; its top ten account for around 4%. The sequences come from CD4+ or CD8+ T cells sorted from blood, collected in a trial of the OX40 agonist ivuxolimab. These receptors were taken from an adult with an advanced solid tumor such as melanoma, head and neck, liver or kidney cancer.

This rearrangement joins TRBV2 to TRBJ1-2; a weak D match, TRBD1 (5 bases). Trimming took off 3 bases at V and 2 bases at J, with 13 bases between the two ends. Germline CDR1 SNHLY, CDR2 FYNNEI. The CDR3 contains 15 residues. The CDR3 is CASSEGVQANYGYTF. CDR3 bases: TGTGCCAGCAGTGAGGGGGTGCAGGCGAACTATGGCTACACCTTC. Together with reference TRBV2 and TRBJ1-2, the CDR3 gives the full variable domain: EPEVTQTPSHQVTQMGQEVILRCVPISNHLYFYWYRQILGQKVEFLVSFYNNEISEKSEIFDDQFSVERPDGSNFTLKIRSTKLEDSAMYFCASSEGVQANYGYTFGSGTRLTVV.

The rearrangement joins TRBV15 to TRBJ2-1; 7 nucleotides align to TRBD2. The CDR3 loop spans 18 amino acids. Germline assignment: CDR1 LNHNV and CDR2 YYDKDF (reference sequence). Trimming removed 0 bases from V and 0 bases from J; junction bases left unmatched: 8. The CDR3, as DNA: TGTGCCACCAGCAGAGATGGGGCTAGCGGTAGCTCCTACAATGAGCAGTTCTTC. Protein: CATSRDGASGSSYNEQFF.

This clone has just one count. V gene TRBV7-3 combines with J gene TRBJ1-1, with TRBD1 matching 11 bases. With V trimmed by 5 bases and J by 7 bases, 3 bases remained unmatched. This CDR3 comprises 13 residues. Looked up from germline, CDR1 is SGHTA and CDR2 is FQGTGA. CDR3 sequence reads: CASSQGTGGEAFF. In DNA form, the CDR3 reads TGTGCCAGCAGCCAAGGGACAGGGGGTGAAGCTTTCTTT.

V and J are TRBV6-1 and TRBJ1-1; TRBD1 agrees at 8 bases. Germline CDR1 MNHNS, CDR2 SASEGT. CDR3 length: 15 residues. Trimming took 3 bases from V and 1 from J; bases not matched to a gene: 4. CDR3 coding DNA: TGTGCCAGCAGTGACGGGACAGGAAGGAACACTGAAGCTTTCTTT. Amino acid sequence: CASSDGTGRNTEAFF.

The chain is built from TRBV2 and TRBJ1-4; D unclear. The CDR3 contains 16 residues. Germline V gene sequence: CDR1 SNHLY, CDR2 FYNNEI. V gave up 3 bases and J gave up 4 bases, with 15 bases separating them. The CDR3 DNA is TGTGCCAGCAGTGATATTTTGCAGCTAATTAATGAAAAACTGTTTTTT. This encodes CASSDILQLINEKLFF.

The CDR3 coding sequence is TGTGCCAGCCAGACTAGCGTAAACGAGCAGTACTTC. Translating gives CASQTSVNEQYF. The chain uses TRBV27 and TRBJ2-7; 8 bases are a match to TRBD2. The CDR3 runs to 12 residues. V gave up 8 bases and J gave up 5 bases; unmatched junction bases: 5. Germline loops: CDR1 MNHEY, CDR2 SMNVEV (reference sequence).

This clone was counted a single time. The CDR3 nucleotides are TGTGCCAGCAGCTTAGGGGGCGCGGCCGGGGAGCTGTTTTTT. Translating it yields CASSLGGAAGELFF. The chain recombines TRBV7-3 with TRBJ2-2; a weak D match, TRBD1 (6 bases). Trimming shortened V by 2 bases and J by 6 bases, and 10 bases separated the two germline ends. Germline loops: CDR1 SGHTA, CDR2 FQGTGA. The CDR3 consists of 14 residues. The full variable domain, its missing parts supplied by reference TRBV7-3 and TRBJ2-2, is GAGVSQTPSNKVTEKGKYVELRCDPISGHTALYWYRQSLGQGPEFLIYFQGTGAADDSGLPNDRFFAVRPEGSVSTLKIQRTERGDSAVYLCASSLGGAAGELFFGEGSRLTVL.

The rearrangement uses TRBV2 and TRBJ2-3; D not resolved. V was cut by 5 bases and J by 0 bases, with 9 bases left in between. CDR3 length equals 14 residues. The germline V gene has CDR1 SNHLY and CDR2 FYNNEI. The CDR3 loop reads CASSRDSSTDTQYF. For the CDR3, the DNA is TGTGCCAGCAGTAGGGATTCTAGCACAGATACGCAGTATTTT.

The chain uses TRBV6-4 and TRBJ2-5, with D possibly TRBD1 on 5 matching bases. Germline V lookup: CDR1 MRHNA, CDR2 SNTAGT. Trimming removed 8 bases at V and 5 bases at J, with 15 bases between. This CDR3 comprises 13 residues. Written as DNA, the CDR3 is TGTGCCAGCTCCGTGGGGCCCGGGGAGACCCAGTACTTC. Translating gives CASSVGPGETQYF.

The chain uses TRBV9 and TRBJ1-2; D not resolved. This CDR3 region has 13 residues. Germline CDR1 reads SGDLS; CDR2 reads YYNGEE. The V and J ends lost 1 base and 2 bases respectively, with 6 bases between them. CDR3 in DNA: TGTGCCAGCAGCGTACAAGAGAACTATGGCTACACCTTC. Translating gives CASSVQENYGYTF.

The chain joins TRBV9 to TRBJ1-2; the D is unclear. CDR3 size: 15 residues. Germline CDR1 reads SGDLS; CDR2 reads YYNGEE. V was pared by 4 bases and J by 4 bases, with 17 bases between. DNA for the CDR3: TGTGCCAGCAGCCCCCGTCCATCGGAGAGCTATGGCTACACCTTC. This codes for CASSPRPSESYGYTF.

V gene TRBV18 combines with J gene TRBJ2-2; D uncertain. Germline V gene sequence: CDR1 KGHSH, CDR2 LQKENI. Trimming pared 0 bases from V and 5 bases from J, leaving 10 bases between. This CDR3 has 15 amino acids. The CDR3 region is CASSPPSSSTGELFF. CDR3 sequence (DNA): TGTGCCAGCTCACCACCCTCTAGTTCAACCGGGGAGCTGTTTTTT.

The chain carries TRBV5-6 and TRBJ2-1, with a tentative D call TRBD2 (5 bases). The V gene's germline CDR1 is SGHDT and CDR2 YYEEEE. The CDR3 length is 16 residues. V was trimmed by 4 bases and J by 8 bases, leaving 22 bases between them. The CDR3 is CASSPGESYARHEQFF. The CDR3 coding sequence is TGTGCCAGCAGCCCCGGGGAGAGTTATGCAAGACATGAGCAGTTCTTC.

This sequence joins TRBV29-1 and TRBJ2-5; D perhaps matches TRBD1 (7 bases). The germline V and J ends were trimmed by 8 bases and 1 base, with 20 bases remaining between them. The CDR3 is 15 residues long. The germline V gene has CDR1 SQVTM and CDR2 ANQGSEA. CDR3 DNA: TGCAGCTTCCGTTGGACAGGAGGGGGCCAAGAGACCCAGTACTTC. It yields the protein CSFRWTGGGQETQYF.

The chain combines TRBV7-9 with TRBJ1-3; TRBD1 matches at 10 bases. CDR3 length: 14 residues. V trimming: 3 bases; J trimming: 8 bases; junction bases outside the gene matches: 4. The germline V gene encodes CDR1 SEHNR and CDR2 FQNEAQ (reference sequence). The CDR3 here is CASSFRDRGHTIYF. The CDR3 DNA reads as TGTGCCAGCAGCTTCCGGGACAGGGGACACACCATATATTTT.

J is TRBJ1-4 and V is TRBV30, with D unresolved. V was cut by 1 base and J by 8 bases, with 11 bases left in between. CDR1 GTSNPN and CDR2 SVGIG come from the germline V gene (reference sequence). The CDR3 has 13 amino acids. CDR3 sequence: CAWSDGSREKLFF. In nucleotides, the CDR3 is TGTGCCTGGAGTGACGGGTCAAGAGAAAAACTGTTTTTT.

The V and J genes are TRBV7-2 and TRBJ1-2; D is unresolved. The germline V gene has CDR1 SGHTA and CDR2 FQGNSA. V was clipped by 7 bases and J by 0 bases, with 9 bases between them. The CDR3 has 13 amino acids. The CDR3 coding sequence is TGTGCCAGCACCGCTACCGCTAACTATGGCTACACCTTC. Protein sequence: CASTATANYGYTF.

The V gene is TRBV28, the J gene TRBJ2-7; TRBD1 matches 8 bases. The germline V gene has CDR1 MDHEN and CDR2 SYDVKM. The V gene end was trimmed by 6 bases and the J gene end by 0 bases; junction bases not matched to a gene: 7. The CDR3 runs to 15 residues. The CDR3 DNA sequence: TGTGCCAGCAGCCCGACAGGGGCTACCTCCTACGAGCAGTACTTC. Translation: CASSPTGATSYEQYF.

The V and J genes are TRBV11-2 and TRBJ1-6; D may be TRBD1 (6 bases). Germline assignment: CDR1 SGHAT and CDR2 FQNNGV. V was cut by 2 bases and J by 10 bases, with 18 bases left in between. The CDR3 runs 16 residues. The CDR3 sequence: CASSLQSGVTRSPLHF. CDR3 DNA sequence: TGTGCCAGCAGCTTACAATCAGGGGTAACCCGGTCACCCCTCCACTTT.

This sequence joins TRBV11-2 and TRBJ1-3; D might be TRBD1 (6 bases). Germline lookup yields CDR1 SGHAT and CDR2 FQNNGV. The CDR3 is 16 amino acids. V was pared by 0 bases and J by 0 bases, with 9 bases between. CDR3 DNA: TGTGCCAGCAGCTTAGAGGGACAAGTCTCTGGAAACACCATATATTTT. This codes for CASSLEGQVSGNTIYF. The variable domain in full, with the rest retrieved from reference TRBV11-2 and TRBJ1-3, is EAGVAQSPRYKIIEKRQSVAFWCNPISGHATLYWYQQILGQGPKLLIQFQNNGVVDDSQLPKDRFSAERLKGVDSTLKIQPAKLEDSAVYLCASSLEGQVSGNTIYFGEGSWLTVV.

J is TRBJ1-3 and V is TRBV19; D is undetermined. This CDR3 is 14 amino acids long. Germline V gives CDR1 LNHDA, CDR2 SQIVND (reference sequence). V was clipped by 6 bases and J by 0 bases, with 9 bases between them. Here the CDR3 reads CASSRLSSGNTIYF. CDR3 nucleotide sequence: TGTGCCAGTAGCAGGTTAAGCTCTGGAAACACCATATATTTT.

J is TRBJ2-3 and V is TRBV6-1, with TRBD2 as a possible D gene (5 bases). Germline V gene data show CDR1 as MNHNS and CDR2 as SASEGT. The CDR3 totals 13 residues. V was trimmed by 6 bases and J by 4 bases, leaving 11 bases between them. CDR3 bases: TGTGCCAGCAGCGCCGGACTGCCAGATACGCAGTATTTT. This gives the protein CASSAGLPDTQYF.

The chain has TRBV11-2 and TRBJ1-5; D call uncertain. CDR3 length: 13 residues. Germline V gene sequence: CDR1 SGHAT, CDR2 FQNNGV. V shed 1 base and J shed 7 bases, with 8 bases lying between them. The CDR3, as DNA: TGTGCCAGCAGCTTAGGGGTACGGCAGCCCCAGCATTTT. Amino acid sequence: CASSLGVRQPQHF.

The rearrangement links TRBV18 to TRBJ2-4, with TRBD1 identical over 9 bases. Germline CDR1 is KGHSH and CDR2 is LQKENI. V shed 3 bases, J shed 6 bases, and the junction held 6 bases outside the gene matches. The CDR3 runs 15 residues. CDR3: CASSPNRQGGNIQYF. The CDR3 DNA sequence: TGTGCCAGCTCACCCAATAGACAGGGGGGAAACATTCAGTACTTC.

The rearrangement uses TRBV19 and TRBJ2-7; TRBD2 aligns across 15 bases. Germline-derived CDR1 and CDR2 are LNHDA and SQIVND (reference sequence). The ends lost 3 bases at V and 2 bases at J; junction bases unmatched: 11. The CDR3 length is 19 residues. The CDR3 protein is CASSIGGTSGRSIAYEQYF. The CDR3 DNA reads as TGTGCCAGTAGTATCGGGGGGACTAGCGGGAGGTCCATCGCCTACGAGCAGTACTTC.

The chain is built from TRBV7-6 and TRBJ2-3, with 9 bases identical to TRBD1. Germline lookup yields CDR1 SGHVS and CDR2 FNYEAQ. This CDR3 has 18 residues. J gave up 0 bases and V 4 bases, and 11 bases lay outside the gene matches. In DNA form, the CDR3 reads TGTGCCAGCAGCTGGCCGTTAGAGGGGACAGGGAGCACAGATACGCAGTATTTT. Translation gives CASSWPLEGTGSTDTQYF.

The rearrangement uses TRBV11-2 and TRBJ1-2; D may be TRBD1 (5 bases). Germline CDR1 and CDR2: SGHAT and FQNNGV. V lost 5 bases, J lost 8 bases, and 12 bases lay in between. There are 12 residues in the CDR3. The CDR3 loop reads CASSNGRAGYTF. CDR3 nucleotides: TGTGCCAGCAGCAACGGCAGGGCCGGCTACACCTTC.

V gene TRBV2 combines with J gene TRBJ2-5, with D unclear. This CDR3 is built from 11 residues. Trimming cost V 2 bases and J 5 bases, with 3 bases left between them. Germline CDR1 reads SNHLY; CDR2 reads FYNNEI. The chain's CDR3 is CASSESETQYF. Here the CDR3 DNA reads TGTGCCAGCAGTGAAAGTGAGACCCAGTACTTC.